One and the same sample provided the 2 T cell receptor beta chains below, sequenced in a study of T cells in Graves' hyperthyroidism and ophthalmopathy. TCR beta CDR3 region amplification was performed from RNA transcripts. First-round RT-PCR targeting the TCR CDR3 was performed with the HTBI primer set. TCRdb reprocessed the multiplex PCR reads with MiXCR, giving one entry per CDR3 protein. The repertoire has under 200,000 distinct CDR3 sequences, over 7.5% of them found once; the top ten carry less than 25%. The sequenced sample consisted of blood. The receptors stem from a woman between 18 and 30 years old with Graves' hyperthyroidism that later progressed to Graves' ophthalmopathy.

Many counts were recorded for this clonotype. This chain connects TRBV6-1 to TRBJ2-1; TRBD2 matches at 10 bases. The CDR3 extends over 14 amino acids. Germline values: CDR1 MNHNS, CDR2 SASEGT. V trimming: 10 bases; J trimming: 6 bases; junction bases outside the gene matches: 9. The CDR3 DNA is TGTGCCAAAGCGGGGGGGCGTTTTTGCAATGAGCAGTTCTTC. Translating gives CAKAGGRFCNEQFF.

This clonotype was counted ten times or more. This sequence joins TRBV11-2 and TRBJ2-7; 8 bases align to TRBD1. There are 15 residues in the CDR3. Per the germline V gene, CDR1 is SGHAT and CDR2 is FQNNGV. V was clipped by 1 base and J by 0 bases; unmatched bases: 2. The CDR3 coding sequence is TGTGCCAGCAGCTTAGTGCAGGGGGCCTCCTACGAGCAGTACTTC. Protein product: CASSLVQGASYEQYF.